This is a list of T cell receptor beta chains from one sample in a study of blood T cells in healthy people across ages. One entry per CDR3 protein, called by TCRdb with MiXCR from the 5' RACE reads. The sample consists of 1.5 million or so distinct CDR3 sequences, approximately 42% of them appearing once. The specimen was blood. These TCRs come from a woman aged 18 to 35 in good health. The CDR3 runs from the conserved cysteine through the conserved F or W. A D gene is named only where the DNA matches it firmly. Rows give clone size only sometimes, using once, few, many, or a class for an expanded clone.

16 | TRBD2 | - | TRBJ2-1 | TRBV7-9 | TGTGCCAGCAGCTCAACTAGCGGGGGCACCAACAATGAGCAGTTCTTC | CASSSTSGGTNNEQFF
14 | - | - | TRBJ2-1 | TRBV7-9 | TGTGCCAGCCCCCGGGGAGGCTCCTACAATGAGCAGTTCTTC | CASPRGGSYNEQFF
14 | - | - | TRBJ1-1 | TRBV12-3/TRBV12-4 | TGTGCCAGCAGTACCCCGGACAGTAACACTGAAGCTTTCTTT | CASSTPDSNTEAFF
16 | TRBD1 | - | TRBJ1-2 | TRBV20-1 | TGCAGTGCTCGACTGGGACAGGGGGCGCATGGCTATGGCCACACCTTC | CSARLGQGAHGYGHTF
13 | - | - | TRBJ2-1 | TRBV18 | TGTGCCAGCTCACCACAAGAAAACAATGAGCAGTTCTTC | CASSPQENNEQFF
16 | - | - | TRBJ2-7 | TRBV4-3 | TGCGCCAGCAGCCAAGATAGTGGGTACCCCCTCCACGAGCAGTACTTC | CASSQDSGYPLHEQYF
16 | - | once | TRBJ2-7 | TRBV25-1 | TGTGCCAGCAGTTCGCGGACCGCGAGGAGCTCCTACGAGCAGTACTTC | CASSSRTARSSYEQYF
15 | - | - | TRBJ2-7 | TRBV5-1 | TGCGCCAGTACCCCAAAGACAGAGAGCTCCTACGAGCAGTACTTC | CASTPKTESSYEQYF
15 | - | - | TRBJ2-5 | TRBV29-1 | TGCAGCGTTCGAGGGGTTGGGGGGCCGAGAAATGAGCAGTACTTC | CSVRGVGGPRNEQYF
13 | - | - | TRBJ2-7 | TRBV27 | TGTGCCTGCAGTTTATCGATCGGGGACGAGCAGTACTTC | CACSLSIGDEQYF
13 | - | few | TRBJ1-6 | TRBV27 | TGTGCCAGCAGTTTATCGGGTTCTTCACCCCTCCACTTT | CASSLSGSSPLHF
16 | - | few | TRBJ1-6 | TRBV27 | TGTGCCAGCAGTCCCCTCCCTGGACAGTTCGGATCACCCCTCCACTTT | CASSPLPGQFGSPLHF
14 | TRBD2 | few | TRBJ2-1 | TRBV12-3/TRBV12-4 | TGTGCCAGCAGTAAGCGGGGGCCGGAGAATGAGCAGTTCTTC | CASSKRGPENEQFF
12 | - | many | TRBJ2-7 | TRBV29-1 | TGCAGCGTTATTAGCGCGGCCTACGAGCAGTACTTC | CSVISAAYEQYF
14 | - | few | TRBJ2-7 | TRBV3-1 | TGTGCCAGCAGCCAAGATATCCAGTTCCGCGAGCAGTACTTC | CASSQDIQFREQYF
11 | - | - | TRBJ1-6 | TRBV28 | TGTGCCAGCAGTTTAGGTCAGGAACTCCACTTT | CASSLGQELHF
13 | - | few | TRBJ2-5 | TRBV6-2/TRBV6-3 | TGTGCCAGCAGTTACACACTGGAGGCGACCCAGTACTTC | CASSYTLEATQYF
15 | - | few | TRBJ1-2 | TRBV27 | TGTGCCAGCAGTTTATCATCAGGGCTCTGGCTTGGCTACACCTTC | CASSLSSGLWLGYTF
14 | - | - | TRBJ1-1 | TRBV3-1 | TGTGCCAGCAGCCAACAGGTGGGCGGGACTGAAGCTTTCTTT | CASSQQVGGTEAFF
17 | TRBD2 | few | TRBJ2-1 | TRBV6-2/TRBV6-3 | TGTGCCAGCAGTTACTCCCCACTAGCGGGGGGGCGAAATGAGCAGTTCTTC | CASSYSPLAGGRNEQFF
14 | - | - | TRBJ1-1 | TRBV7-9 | TGTGCCAGCAGCCCCGGGGTCCTGGAGACTGAAGCTTTCTTT | CASSPGVLETEAFF
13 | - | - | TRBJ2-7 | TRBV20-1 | TGCAGCGTTGAGTCGAGGGCGTCCTACGAGCAGTACTTC | CSVESRASYEQYF
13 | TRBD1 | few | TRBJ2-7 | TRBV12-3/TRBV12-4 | TGTGCCAGCAGGCAGGGACAGGGCTACGAGCAGTACTTC | CASRQGQGYEQYF
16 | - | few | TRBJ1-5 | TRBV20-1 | TGCAGTGCTACGCCCCTGGGTAATTGGGCCAATCAGCCCCAGCATTTT | CSATPLGNWANQPQHF
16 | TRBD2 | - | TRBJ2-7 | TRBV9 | TGTGCCAGCAGCGTGGAACTAGCGGGAGATAGGAATGAGCAGTACTTC | CASSVELAGDRNEQYF
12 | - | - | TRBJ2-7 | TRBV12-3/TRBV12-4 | TGTGCCAGCCGTGTAGGGCTGCATGAGCAGTACTTC | CASRVGLHEQYF